A single sample is the source of the 5 T cell receptor beta chains below, sequenced in a study of T cells in Graves' hyperthyroidism and ophthalmopathy. Amplification of TCR beta CDR3 regions was performed using RNA transcripts as template. The HTBI primer set drove a first-round RT-PCR of the TCR CDR3. TCRdb re-called the multiplex PCR reads through MiXCR, storing one row per CDR3 protein. Among 600,000 to 650,000 distinct CDR3 sequences, about a sixth were seen once, and the ten largest hold 3.5% to 4%. Sequenced input: blood. These receptors all stem from a woman in her 30s with Graves' hyperthyroidism.

Comment on this clonotype: Germline and junction disagree at one end, which may indicate a read error. The chain carries TRBV6-2 or TRBV6-3 and TRBJ2-7; 7 nucleotides agree with TRBD1. The CDR3 sequence is 13 residues long. The germline CDR1 and CDR2 sequences are MNHEY and SVGEGT. The CDR3 loop is CVSRGQTGYEQYF. The CDR3, as DNA: TGTGTCAGCAGGGGACAGACGGGGTACGAGCAGTACTTC.

The chain recombines TRBV7-2 with TRBJ1-6; D possibly corresponds to TRBD1 (6 bases). Per the germline V gene, CDR1 is SGHTA and CDR2 is FQGNSA. CDR3 length equals 15 residues. V dropped 5 bases and J dropped 7 bases, with 15 bases sitting between them. The CDR3 DNA is TGTGCCAGCAGCCTGGGACAAAACTGGAATTCACCCCTCCACTTT. Its protein product is CASSLGQNWNSPLHF.

This clonotype was found many times. The rearrangement uses TRBV29-1 and TRBJ2-7; 7 bases fit TRBD1. The germline gives CDR1 SQVTM, CDR2 ANQGSEA. V lost 4 bases and J lost 7; bases outside the gene matches: 7. The CDR3 contains 12 residues. Here the CDR3 reads CSVGGTVTEQYF. The CDR3 DNA sequence: TGCAGCGTTGGGGGGACAGTGACTGAGCAGTACTTC.

As concerns this clonotype: A much larger clone lies one base from this, so it may be a read error. As the CDR3 is not closed by the conserved phenylalanine or tryptophan, this likely results from a read error. This chain connects TRBV29-1 to TRBJ2-5; TRBD1 matches at 11 bases. V lost 1 base, J lost 2 bases, and 3 bases stayed unmatched. In germline, CDR1 is SQVTM, CDR2 ANQGSEA. This CDR3 region has 15 residues. This CDR3 is CSVEGTGGWQETQYL. The DNA of the CDR3 is TGCAGCGTTGAAGGGACAGGGGGCTGGCAAGAGACCCAGTACCTC.

A few counts support this clonotype. The chain joins TRBV9 to TRBJ2-1, with D hard to call. Germline CDR1 reads SGDLS; CDR2 reads YYNGEE. This CDR3 region has 15 residues. Trimming removed 0 bases from V and 9 bases from J, with 16 bases in between. The CDR3 DNA sequence: TGTGCCAGCAGCGTAGGGTCCTTAAGAGAAGGTGAGCAGTTCTTC. Encoded protein: CASSVGSLREGEQFF.